These 29 T cell receptor beta chains came from one sample sequenced in a study of blood T cell repertoires in COVID-19. Sequenced by immunoSEQ multiplex PCR; TCRdb stores in-frame clones only, minus some. The sample consists of 25,000 to 35,000 clones, roughly nine tenths of them appearing once. Sequenced sample: peripheral blood. The receptors derive from a human donor with active COVID-19. The donor label of this sample is uncertain.

This clone was seen a handful of times. J is TRBJ2-5 and V is TRBV3-1 (or the pseudogene TRBV3-2); D not certain. V dropped 5 bases and J dropped 1 base, with 14 bases sitting between them. This CDR3 contains 15 residues. Germline-derived CDR1 and CDR2 are LGHDT and YNNKEL (reference sequence). CDR3 sequence reads: CASSELIRFQETQYF. The CDR3 coding sequence is TGTGCCAGCAGCGAGCTTATTAGATTCCAAGAGACCCAGTACTTC.

The chain combines TRBV19 with TRBJ1-1; possibly TRBD1 for D (6 bases). The CDR3 spans 14 residues. The V end lost 4 bases, the J end lost 4 bases, and 13 bases lay between the germline ends. CDR1 is LNHDA and CDR2 is SQIVND in the germline V gene (reference sequence). CDR3 sequence reads: CASSSPWGRTEAFF. As DNA, the CDR3 is TGTGCCAGTAGTAGCCCATGGGGGCGCACTGAAGCTTTCTTT. The whole variable domain, filled in from reference TRBV19 and TRBJ1-1, reads DGGITQSPKYLFRKEGQNVTLSCEQNLNHDAMYWYRQDPGQGLRLIYYSQIVNDFQKGDIAEGYSVSREKKESFPLTVTSAQKNPTAFYLCASSSPWGRTEAFFGQGTRLTVV.

The V and J genes are TRBV9 and TRBJ2-5, with 7 bases matching TRBD1. V gave up 3 bases and J gave up 5 bases; unmatched junction bases: 10. Germline CDR1 reads SGDLS; CDR2 reads YYNGEE. This CDR3 is built from 15 residues. CDR3 loop: CASSARDRMLETQYF. The CDR3 coding sequence is TGTGCCAGCAGCGCCCGGGACAGAATGTTGGAGACCCAGTACTTC.

This chain connects TRBV3-1 (or the pseudogene TRBV3-2) to TRBJ1-1; D not resolved. The V and J ends lost 1 base and 4 bases respectively, with 4 bases between them. Germline-derived CDR1 and CDR2 are LGHDT and YNNKEL (reference sequence). The CDR3 runs 12 residues. CDR3 loop: CASSQAGTEAFF. CDR3 nucleotide sequence: TGTGCCAGCAGCCAAGCAGGCACTGAAGCTTTCTTT.

This clone was observed a handful of times. The gene calls are TRBV28 and TRBJ2-1; 10 nucleotides agree with TRBD2. Germline CDR1 is MDHEN and CDR2 is SYDVKM. The CDR3 is 16 residues long. The J segment lost 10 bases and the V segment lost 6 bases, leaving 15 bases of the junction unmatched. CDR3 DNA: TGTGCCAGCAGGCCGGCGGGAGCGGGAGGGCTGACGGAGCAGTTCTTC. This codes for CASRPAGAGGLTEQFF.

This clone appeared a few times. V usage is TRBV29-1 and J usage is TRBJ2-7; the match to TRBD2 covers 8 bases. This CDR3 is built from 13 residues. V trimming: 5 bases; J trimming: 2 bases; junction bases outside the gene matches: 5. In germline, CDR1 is SQVTM, CDR2 ANQGSEA. CDR3 loop: CSVFGTSPYEQYF. The CDR3 coding sequence is TGCAGCGTTTTTGGGACTAGTCCCTACGAGCAGTACTTC.

The CDR3 DNA follows: TGTGCCAGCAGCCTTTCTAGCGGGAGGAATGAGCAGTTCTTC. It translates to CASSLSSGRNEQFF. The chain has TRBV4-2 and TRBJ2-1, with 11 nucleotides matching TRBD2. J lost 7 bases, V lost 4 bases, and 3 bases had no gene match. Germline lookup yields CDR1 LGHNA and CDR2 YNFKEQ. This CDR3 has 14 residues.

The CDR3 loop is CASSPAGGGYEQYF. The CDR3 DNA reads TGTGCCAGTAGTCCAGCGGGAGGCGGGTACGAGCAGTACTTC. This rearrangement joins TRBV19 to TRBJ2-7; TRBD2 matches 9 bases. Unmatched junction bases numbered 6, after V lost 5 bases and J lost 4 bases. CDR1 is LNHDA, CDR2 SQIVND, per germline (reference sequence). The CDR3 is 14 amino acids. Variable domain in full (rest from reference TRBV19 and TRBJ2-7): DGGITQSPKYLFRKEGQNVTLSCEQNLNHDAMYWYRQDPGQGLRLIYYSQIVNDFQKGDIAEGYSVSREKKESFPLTVTSAQKNPTAFYLCASSPAGGGYEQYFGPGTRLTVT.

This clone was seen a few times. This chain links TRBV6-4 with TRBJ2-3; possible D gene TRBD1, 5 bases. Germline V gene data show CDR1 as MRHNA and CDR2 as SNTAGT. Trimming took 0 bases from V and 1 from J, leaving 5 bases between them. The CDR3 runs to 14 residues. The CDR3 DNA reads TGTGCCAGCAGTGACTCGACAGGCACAGATACGCAGTATTTT. It translates to CASSDSTGTDTQYF.

This sequence joins TRBV7-8 and TRBJ2-2; TRBD2 matches 15 bases. Trimming at V came to 5 bases and at J to 0 bases, leaving 10 bases not matched to a gene. Germline-derived CDR1 and CDR2 are SGHVS and FQNEAQ. The CDR3 contains 20 residues. CDR3 residues: CASSHDPGLAGGTNTGELFF. The CDR3 bases are TGTGCCAGCAGCCATGATCCGGGACTAGCGGGAGGTACGAACACCGGGGAGCTGTTTTTT.

The chain couples TRBV19 to TRBJ2-7; D may be TRBD2 (6 bases). V shed 6 bases and J shed 4 bases, with 22 bases lying between them. Germline V lookup: CDR1 LNHDA, CDR2 SQIVND (reference sequence). This CDR3 comprises 16 residues. The CDR3 protein is CASRKSGDARRYEQYF. The CDR3 DNA reads TGTGCCAGTAGAAAGTCGGGGGACGCCCGAAGGTACGAGCAGTACTTC.

The chain employs TRBV29-1 and TRBJ1-3; TRBD1 is a possible D gene (5 bases). The CDR3 is made up of 13 amino acids. Per germline, CDR1 SQVTM and CDR2 ANQGSEA. The ends were cut back, 5 bases at V and 4 bases at J, with 12 bases in the middle. DNA for the CDR3: TGCAGCGTTAGGTGGGCAGGGGGAAACACCATATATTTT. As protein: CSVRWAGGNTIYF.

The chain employs TRBV19 and TRBJ2-1; TRBD2 agrees at 10 bases. Looked up from germline, CDR1 is LNHDA and CDR2 is SQIVND (reference sequence). With 3 bases clipped from V and 5 bases from J, the junction kept 4 bases outside the gene matches. The CDR3 runs to 15 residues. CDR3 sequence (DNA): TGTGCCAGTAGTATCCCTAGCGGGAGTCACAATGAGCAGTTCTTC. This encodes CASSIPSGSHNEQFF.

This chain uses TRBV2 with TRBJ1-1; D is possibly TRBD1 (5 bases). V was shortened by 6 bases and J by 8 bases, with 16 bases between the two germline ends. Germline CDR1 is SNHLY and CDR2 is FYNNEI. The CDR3 length is 13 residues. The CDR3 is CASRDNLRGEAFF. The CDR3 DNA reads as TGTGCCAGCAGGGACAACCTAAGGGGAGAAGCTTTCTTT.

The CDR3 region is CASSTERGRGETQYF. CDR3 coding DNA: TGTGCCAGCAGTACGGAGCGGGGCCGAGGGGAGACCCAGTACTTC. The chain links TRBV6-2 or TRBV6-3 to TRBJ2-5; 7 nucleotides line up with TRBD2. The germline V gene encodes CDR1 MNHEY and CDR2 SVGEGT. This CDR3 spans 15 amino acids. Trimming at V came to 5 bases and at J to 5 bases, leaving 11 bases not matched to a gene.

For the CDR3, the DNA is TGCGCCAGCAGCCCAGGGGGGACTAGACTTGAGGAGCAGTTCTTC. Encoded protein: CASSPGGTRLEEQFF. The rearrangement links TRBV5-1 to TRBJ2-1; maybe TRBD2 (8 bases). V gave up 4 bases and J gave up 10 bases, with 21 bases separating them. Germline assignment: CDR1 SGHRS and CDR2 YFSETQ. The CDR3 has 15 amino acids. The whole variable domain, remainder taken from reference TRBV5-1 and TRBJ2-1, is KAGVTQTPRYLIKTRGQQVTLSCSPISGHRSVSWYQQTPGQGLQFLFEYFSETQRNKGNFPGRFSGRQFSNSRSEMNVSTLELGDSALYLCASSPGGTRLEEQFFGPGTRLTVL.

The chain is built from TRBV27 and TRBJ1-2; D may be TRBD1 (5 bases). CDR3 length: 15 amino acids. Trimming cost V 6 bases and J 7 bases, with 21 bases left between them. Germline loops: CDR1 MNHEY, CDR2 SMNVEV (reference sequence). The CDR3 loop is CASSTVVGGSSGYTF. The CDR3 DNA is TGTGCCAGCAGCACCGTGGTGGGGGGGTCGTCTGGCTACACCTTC.

The J gene is TRBJ2-2, the V gene TRBV4-3; maybe TRBD2 (7 bases). CDR1 is LGHNA and CDR2 is YSLEER in the germline V gene. The CDR3 length is 16 residues. Trimming removed 0 bases from V and 4 bases from J, with 12 bases in between. CDR3 DNA sequence: TGCGCCAGCAGCCAAGAGAGGGGGGGACGCACCGGGGAGCTGTTTTTT. It is translated as CASSQERGGRTGELFF.

The chain is built from TRBV7-9 and TRBJ2-2; D is possibly TRBD2 (6 bases). The CDR3 length is 17 residues. From germline, CDR1 is SEHNR and CDR2 FQNEAQ (reference sequence). The germline V and J ends were trimmed by 5 bases and 5 bases, with 21 bases remaining between them. The CDR3 region has the DNA TGTGCCAGCAGCGGGCCGGGACTCCGGCAGGTAACCGGGGAGCTGTTTTTT. This codes for CASSGPGLRQVTGELFF.

By sample fraction, this clone is medium-sized. The chain couples TRBV9 to TRBJ1-2; D might be TRBD1 (5 bases). The CDR3 contains 13 residues. Deletions cut 4 bases from V and 7 bases from J, with 14 bases between. Germline CDR1 and CDR2: SGDLS and YYNGEE. The CDR3 loop reads CASSIQGFRGYTF. CDR3 in DNA: TGTGCCAGCAGCATCCAGGGCTTCCGTGGCTACACCTTC.

The chain joins TRBV27 to TRBJ1-1; no definite D call. Per the germline V gene, CDR1 is MNHEY and CDR2 is SMNVEV (reference sequence). Trimming stripped 2 bases from V and 3 bases from J, with 10 bases between. This CDR3 spans 14 amino acids. CDR3 sequence (DNA): TGTGCCAGCAGTTTACCGGGAAGGCACACTGAAGCTTTCTTT. Protein product: CASSLPGRHTEAFF.

The J gene is TRBJ2-2, the V gene TRBV5-1, with TRBD2 as a possible D gene (5 bases). Germline V gene data show CDR1 as SGHRS and CDR2 as YFSETQ. The CDR3 runs 16 residues. Trimming left V 5 bases short and J 0 bases short, with 14 bases between. Written as DNA, the CDR3 is TGCGCCAGCAGACTTGGAGGCGACACGAACACCGGGGAGCTGTTTTTT. Encoded protein: CASRLGGDTNTGELFF.

The chain combines TRBV10-1 with TRBJ1-1; a weak D match, TRBD1 (5 bases). CDR1 WNHNN and CDR2 SYGVQD come from the germline V gene (reference sequence). The CDR3 length is 13 residues. The V gene lost 5 bases and the J gene lost 2 bases, with 9 bases spanning the gap. The CDR3 region has the DNA TGCGCCAGCAGTATTACAGGTAACACTGAAGCTTTCTTT. This codes for CASSITGNTEAFF.

J is TRBJ2-1 and V is TRBV11-3; TRBD1 matches at 11 bases. Germline values: CDR1 SGHNT, CDR2 YENEEA. The CDR3 covers 15 residues. V lost 5 bases to trimming and J lost 4 bases; unmatched junction nucleotides: 4. CDR3 residues: CASSVGTGGYNEQFF. Written as DNA, the CDR3 is TGTGCCAGCAGCGTCGGGACAGGGGGATACAATGAGCAGTTCTTC.

The rearrangement joins TRBV4-3 to TRBJ2-1; D might be TRBD2 (6 bases). This CDR3 comprises 18 residues. The ends were cut back, 0 bases at V and 6 bases at J, with 21 bases in the middle. CDR1 is LGHNA and CDR2 is YSLEER in the germline V gene. The CDR3 DNA is TGCGCCAGCAGCCAAGATATACGGGGGACCTATTTAACCAATGAGCAGTTCTTC. This codes for CASSQDIRGTYLTNEQFF.

The chain has TRBV23-1 and TRBJ2-7, with D possibly matching TRBD2 (7 bases). TRBV23-1 is filed as an ORF, its function uncertain. V lost 8 bases, J lost 1 base, and 15 bases lay in between. The CDR3 is 14 residues long. The CDR3 DNA follows: TGCGCCAGCGGTAGGGGGGGAAGGTCCTACGAGCAGTACTTC. Its protein product is CASGRGGRSYEQYF.

The chain recombines TRBV6-5 with TRBJ1-4, with D possibly matching TRBD1 (5 bases). Germline CDR1 reads MNHEY; CDR2 reads SVGAGI. This CDR3 spans 16 amino acids. Trimming took 4 bases from V and 3 from J, leaving 15 bases between them. The CDR3 region is CASSFGVRGPNEKLFF. The CDR3 bases are TGTGCCAGCAGTTTTGGGGTTAGGGGCCCTAATGAAAAACTGTTTTTT.

This clone was seen only a few times. V and J are TRBV19 and TRBJ2-5, with a tentative D call TRBD2 (5 bases). The germline gives CDR1 LNHDA, CDR2 SQIVND (reference sequence). V gave up 3 bases and J gave up 5 bases, with 7 bases separating them. The CDR3 has 12 residues. The CDR3 sequence: CASSMTGETQYF. The DNA for the CDR3 is TGTGCCAGTAGTATGACGGGGGAGACCCAGTACTTC.

The chain links TRBV5-5 to TRBJ1-1, with D unresolved. This CDR3 spans 14 amino acids. The V and J ends lost 1 base and 1 base respectively, with 8 bases between them. Germline assignment: CDR1 SGHKS and CDR2 YYEKEE (reference sequence). The CDR3 sequence is CASSLLFRNTEAFF. CDR3 DNA sequence: TGTGCCAGCAGCTTGCTTTTTAGGAACACTGAAGCTTTCTTT.